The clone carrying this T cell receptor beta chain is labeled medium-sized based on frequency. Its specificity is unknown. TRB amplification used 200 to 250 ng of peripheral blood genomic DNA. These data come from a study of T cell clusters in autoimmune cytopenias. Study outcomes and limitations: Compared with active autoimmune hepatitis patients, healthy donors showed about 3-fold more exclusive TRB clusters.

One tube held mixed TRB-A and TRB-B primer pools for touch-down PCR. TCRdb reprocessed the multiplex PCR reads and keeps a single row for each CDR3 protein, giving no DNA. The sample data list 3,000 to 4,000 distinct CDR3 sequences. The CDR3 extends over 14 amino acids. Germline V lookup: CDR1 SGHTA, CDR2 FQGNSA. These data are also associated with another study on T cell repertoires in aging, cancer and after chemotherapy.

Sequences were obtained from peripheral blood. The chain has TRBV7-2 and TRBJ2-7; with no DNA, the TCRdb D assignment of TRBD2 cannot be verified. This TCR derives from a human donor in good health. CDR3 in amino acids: CASSQGLAGVEQYF. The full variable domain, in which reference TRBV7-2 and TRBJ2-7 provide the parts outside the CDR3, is GAGVSQSPSNKVTEKGKDVELRCDPISGHTALYWYRQSLGQGLEFLIYFQGNSAPDKSGLPSDRFSAERTGGSVSTLTIQRTQQEDSAVYLCASSQGLAGVEQYFGPGTRLTVT.